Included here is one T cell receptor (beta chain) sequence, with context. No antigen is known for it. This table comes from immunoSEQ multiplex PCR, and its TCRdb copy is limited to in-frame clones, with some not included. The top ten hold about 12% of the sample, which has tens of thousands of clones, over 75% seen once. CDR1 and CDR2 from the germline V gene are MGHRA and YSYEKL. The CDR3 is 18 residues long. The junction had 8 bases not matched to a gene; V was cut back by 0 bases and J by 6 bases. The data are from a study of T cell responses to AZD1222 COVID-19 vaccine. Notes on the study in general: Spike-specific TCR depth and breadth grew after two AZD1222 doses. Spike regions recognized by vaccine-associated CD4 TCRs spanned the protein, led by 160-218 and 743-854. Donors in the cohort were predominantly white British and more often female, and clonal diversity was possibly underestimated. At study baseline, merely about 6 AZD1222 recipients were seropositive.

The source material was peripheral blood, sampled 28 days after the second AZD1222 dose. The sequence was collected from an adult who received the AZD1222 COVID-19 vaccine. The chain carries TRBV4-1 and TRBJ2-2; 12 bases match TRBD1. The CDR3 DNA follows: TGCGCCAGCAGCCAAGAGGGACAGGGGGCTAGATTGGCCGGGGAGCTGTTTTTT. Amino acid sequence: CASSQEGQGARLAGELFF.